This entry describes one T cell receptor (beta chain). Its antigen is unidentified. As to time point: sample taken at primary tumor resection. Unsorted samples of tumor, nontumor lung or frozen PBMC had their whole RNA sequenced. Approximately 70 TRACERx patients with early, untreated non-small cell lung cancer donated samples. Every individual TCR cDNA molecule carried its own unique molecular identifier, which allowed correction of PCR and sequencing errors. Each CDR3 protein is one row after TCRdb ran MiXCR on the 5' RACE reads. The sample includes around 40,000 distinct CDR3 sequences, around 5.8% of them seen just once. The entry originates in a study of spatial heterogeneity in lung cancer. Study as a whole: In raw reads, more than 8.5 appearances on average were recorded for each unique TCR and UMI combination.

Study results and caveats: Blood contained ubiquitous expanded tumor TCRs more at resection than at follow-up.

The CDR3 runs to 15 residues. Germline V lookup: CDR1 SGHRS, CDR2 YFSETQ. V was cut by 5 bases and J by 0 bases, with 9 bases left in between. The sequence derives from a male donor with early-stage non-small cell lung cancer. The input for sequencing was PBMCs, taken at surgery. The chain uses TRBV5-1 and TRBJ2-6; D may be TRBD1 (5 bases). DNA for the CDR3: TGCGCCAGCAGGGATGGACACTCTGGGGCCAACGTCCTGACTTTC. Translation: CASRDGHSGANVLTF.